Listed below are T cell receptor beta chains from one sample, sequenced in a study of blood T cell repertoires in COVID-19. Generated by immunoSEQ multiplex PCR, the TCRdb table keeps only in-frame clones and is missing some. This table has under 140,000 clones, approximately 70% appearing once. The sequencing input was peripheral blood. The receptors shown here come from a woman aged 60-75 years with acute or convalescent COVID-19. The CDR3 runs from the conserved cysteine through the conserved F or W. The order of the fields is clone size, D gene, J gene, V gene, CDR3 DNA, CDR3 protein. A D gene is named only where the DNA matches it firmly. Not all rows give a size; the values are once, few, many and, for expanded clones, a class.

clone size: few; D gene: .; J gene: TRBJ1-6; V gene: TRBV6-5; CDR3 DNA: TGTGCCAGCAGCCTTCTTAATTCACCCCTCCACTTT; CDR3 protein: CASSLLNSPLHF
clone size: .; D gene: .; J gene: TRBJ1-2; V gene: TRBV5-8; CDR3 DNA: TGTGCCAGCAGCTTATCTTCGGGAGGTGGCTACACCTTC; CDR3 protein: CASSLSSGGGYTF
clone size: once; D gene: TRBD1; J gene: TRBJ2-3; V gene: TRBV5-1; CDR3 DNA: TGCGCCAGCAGCTTGGGGGACAGGACAGATACGCAGTATTTT; CDR3 protein: CASSLGDRTDTQYF
clone size: .; D gene: .; J gene: TRBJ1-1; V gene: TRBV28; CDR3 DNA: TGTGCCAGCAGTTTATGGGGGCGGCCGACGCTTGAAGCTTTCTTT; CDR3 protein: CASSLWGRPTLEAFF
clone size: .; D gene: .; J gene: TRBJ2-1; V gene: TRBV5-1; CDR3 DNA: TGCGCCAGCAGCTTGGGGAGCTCCTACAATGAGCAGTTCTTC; CDR3 protein: CASSLGSSYNEQFF
clone size: .; D gene: TRBD1; J gene: TRBJ1-2; V gene: TRBV24-1; CDR3 DNA: TGTGCCACCAGTGACCGACAGGGGGTAGGTGGCTACACCTTC; CDR3 protein: CATSDRQGVGGYTF
clone size: .; D gene: TRBD1; J gene: TRBJ2-6; V gene: TRBV9; CDR3 DNA: TGTGCCAGCAGCTTGGGACAGGGGGTCTCTGGGGCCAACGTCCTGACTTTC; CDR3 protein: CASSLGQGVSGANVLTF
clone size: .; D gene: TRBD1; J gene: TRBJ2-7; V gene: TRBV6-1; CDR3 DNA: TGTGCCAGCAGTGAGGCTGGCAGGGGGTACGAGCAGTACTTC; CDR3 protein: CASSEAGRGYEQYF
clone size: few; D gene: TRBD2; J gene: TRBJ2-5; V gene: TRBV5-4; CDR3 DNA: TGTGCCAGCAGCCCTAGGCTTCGGGGGGGTAGAGAGACCCAGTACTTC; CDR3 protein: CASSPRLRGGRETQYF
clone size: .; D gene: .; J gene: TRBJ1-2; V gene: TRBV18; CDR3 DNA: TGTGCCAGCTCACAAGAACAGGGTATGCGCATCTATGGCTACACCTTC; CDR3 protein: CASSQEQGMRIYGYTF
clone size: few; D gene: .; J gene: TRBJ2-7; V gene: TRBV3-1/TRBV3-2; CDR3 DNA: TGTGCCAGCAGTCTCAGGGGGGCCGCCTACGAGCAGTACTTC; CDR3 protein: CASSLRGAAYEQYF
clone size: .; D gene: TRBD1; J gene: TRBJ1-6; V gene: TRBV5-6; CDR3 DNA: TGTGCCAGCAGGGAACAGGGGGCAGGTAATTCACCCCTCCACTTT; CDR3 protein: CASREQGAGNSPLHF
clone size: .; D gene: TRBD1; J gene: TRBJ1-1; V gene: TRBV5-8; CDR3 DNA: TGTGCCAGCAGGAGGGACAGGGGGGTCACTGAAGCTTTCTTT; CDR3 protein: CASRRDRGVTEAFF
clone size: .; D gene: .; J gene: TRBJ1-1; V gene: TRBV6-5; CDR3 DNA: TGTGCCAGCAGTTCTAGAAGGGAAGCTTTCTTT; CDR3 protein: CASSSRREAFF
clone size: many; D gene: .; J gene: TRBJ2-7; V gene: TRBV2; CDR3 DNA: TGTGCCAGCAGTTCCGGGACATCTTCCTACGAGCAGTACTTC; CDR3 protein: CASSSGTSSYEQYF
clone size: .; D gene: .; J gene: TRBJ1-6; V gene: TRBV10-3; CDR3 DNA: TGTGCCATCAGCGACTGGCAGGGAACGACTTCACCCCTCCACTTT; CDR3 protein: CAISDWQGTTSPLHF
clone size: .; D gene: .; J gene: TRBJ2-3; V gene: TRBV2; CDR3 DNA: TGTGCCAGCAGTGAAAACCCTAATACGCAGTATTTT; CDR3 protein: CASSENPNTQYF
clone size: .; D gene: TRBD1; J gene: TRBJ2-5; V gene: TRBV30; CDR3 DNA: TGTGCCTGGAGTAAACACTCAGGACAGGGGGAGACCCAGTACTTC; CDR3 protein: CAWSKHSGQGETQYF
clone size: .; D gene: TRBD1; J gene: TRBJ2-7; V gene: TRBV28; CDR3 DNA: TGTGCCAGCAGAGACTACAGGGGGCTAGCCTACGAGCAGTACTTC; CDR3 protein: CASRDYRGLAYEQYF
clone size: .; D gene: .; J gene: TRBJ2-1; V gene: TRBV29-1; CDR3 DNA: TGCAGCGTTTTTTTGGACAGTTCCTACAATGAGCAGTTCTTC; CDR3 protein: CSVFLDSSYNEQFF
clone size: .; D gene: TRBD2; J gene: TRBJ2-1; V gene: TRBV19; CDR3 DNA: TGTGCCAGTAGTCCCTCTAGCGGGGGCTCCTACAATGAGCAGTTCTTC; CDR3 protein: CASSPSSGGSYNEQFF
clone size: .; D gene: TRBD1; J gene: TRBJ2-7; V gene: TRBV5-5; CDR3 DNA: TGTGCCAGCAGCTTCGGGACAGGAGCCTACGAGCAGTACTTC; CDR3 protein: CASSFGTGAYEQYF
clone size: .; D gene: TRBD2; J gene: TRBJ2-5; V gene: TRBV7-2; CDR3 DNA: TGTGCCAGCAGCCCCCGCCGAGGTGCGGGGGGCATGGAGACCCAGTACTTC; CDR3 protein: CASSPRRGAGGMETQYF
clone size: .; D gene: .; J gene: TRBJ2-7; V gene: TRBV19; CDR3 DNA: TGTGCCAGCGGGGGACAGAGGAACTACGAGCAGTACTTC; CDR3 protein: CASGGQRNYEQYF